A selection of T cell receptor beta chains follows, all from one sample in a study of a mutant IDH1 vaccine in newly diagnosed glioma. For these TCRs, the target antigens are not known. Sequencing was performed with immunoSEQ multiplex PCR; in TCRdb, only in-frame clones are kept and a portion is missing. The sample yields over 55,000 clones, about 81% seen once. Sequenced material: PBMCs, taken from a glioma patient whose treatment included an IDH1 peptide vaccine. The receptors originated from a woman between 40 and 55 years old with glioma. Some clones in this sample may be carry-over from other donors' samples. The CDR3 runs from the conserved cysteine through the conserved F or W. The order of the fields is D gene, J gene, V gene, clone size, CDR3 protein, CDR3 DNA. A D gene is named only where the DNA matches it firmly. Clone size, where shown, is once, few, many, or a class for clones that have expanded.

d_call: NA; j_call: TRBJ1-1; v_call: TRBV9; clone_size: few; cdr3_aa: CASGLGNTEAFF; cdr3_nt: TGTGCCAGCGGGCTGGGCAACACTGAAGCTTTCTTT
d_call: NA; j_call: TRBJ2-3; v_call: TRBV5-1; clone_size: NA; cdr3_aa: CASSPRDTTDTQYF; cdr3_nt: TGCGCCAGCAGCCCCCGGGACACCACAGATACGCAGTATTTT
d_call: NA; j_call: TRBJ2-3; v_call: TRBV25-1; clone_size: NA; cdr3_aa: CASSAQTGRTDTQYF; cdr3_nt: TGTGCCAGCAGTGCTCAGACAGGGAGGACAGATACGCAGTATTTT
d_call: NA; j_call: TRBJ2-5; v_call: TRBV7-8; clone_size: NA; cdr3_aa: CASSRSQETQYF; cdr3_nt: TGTGCCAGCAGCCGAAGCCAAGAGACCCAGTACTTC
d_call: TRBD1; j_call: TRBJ1-4; v_call: TRBV27; clone_size: NA; cdr3_aa: CASRKGPTDRVGKLFF; cdr3_nt: TGTGCCAGCAGGAAGGGGCCTACGGACAGGGTCGGAAAACTGTTTTTT
d_call: NA; j_call: TRBJ2-1; v_call: TRBV27; clone_size: NA; cdr3_aa: CASSRGLPAYNEQFF; cdr3_nt: TGTGCCAGCAGTCGTGGACTACCGGCCTACAATGAGCAGTTCTTC
d_call: TRBD1; j_call: TRBJ1-2; v_call: TRBV4-1; clone_size: NA; cdr3_aa: CASSQVGGQGYTF; cdr3_nt: TGCGCCAGCAGCCAAGTAGGGGGCCAAGGCTACACCTTC
d_call: NA; j_call: TRBJ1-2; v_call: TRBV15; clone_size: NA; cdr3_aa: CATSGQLNYGYTF; cdr3_nt: TGTGCCACCAGCGGGCAACTCAACTATGGCTACACCTTC
d_call: NA; j_call: TRBJ1-5; v_call: TRBV7-2; clone_size: once; cdr3_aa: CASSAGTRENQPQHF; cdr3_nt: TGTGCCAGCAGCGCGGGGACGCGCGAGAATCAGCCCCAGCATTTT
d_call: NA; j_call: TRBJ1-1; v_call: TRBV2; clone_size: NA; cdr3_aa: CASSVVQAREAFF; cdr3_nt: TGTGCCAGCAGTGTTGTTCAGGCCCGAGAAGCTTTCTTT
d_call: TRBD1; j_call: TRBJ2-5; v_call: TRBV2; clone_size: NA; cdr3_aa: CASKTGGQETQYF; cdr3_nt: TGTGCCAGCAAAACAGGGGGCCAAGAGACCCAGTACTTC
d_call: NA; j_call: TRBJ2-2; v_call: TRBV30; clone_size: NA; cdr3_aa: CAWTYGAGELFF; cdr3_nt: TGTGCCTGGACATATGGGGCCGGGGAGCTGTTTTTT
d_call: NA; j_call: TRBJ2-5; v_call: TRBV2; clone_size: NA; cdr3_aa: CASRSNRETQYF; cdr3_nt: TGTGCCAGCAGATCAAACAGGGAGACCCAGTACTTC
d_call: NA; j_call: TRBJ1-1; v_call: TRBV7-8; clone_size: NA; cdr3_aa: CASSATAAEGNTEAFF; cdr3_nt: TGTGCCAGCAGCGCCACCGCAGCGGAGGGTAACACTGAAGCTTTCTTT
d_call: TRBD1; j_call: TRBJ1-3; v_call: TRBV4-1; clone_size: NA; cdr3_aa: CASSLYDPGQDRSGNTIYF; cdr3_nt: TGCGCCAGCAGCCTCTACGACCCGGGACAGGACCGCTCTGGAAACACCATATATTTT